The 28 T cell receptor beta chains listed next were all sequenced from one sample in a study of blood T cell repertoires in COVID-19. The assay was immunoSEQ multiplex PCR, and TCRdb's table has in-frame clones only and misses some. Here the sample spans approximately 120,000 clones, around four fifths being singletons. The specimen sequenced was peripheral blood. The receptor set was obtained from a man between 60 and 75 years old with acute or convalescent COVID-19.

The V call is TRBV30, the J call TRBJ1-1; no clear D. The V end was cut by 0 bases, the J end by 6 bases, with 11 bases between. In germline, CDR1 is GTSNPN, CDR2 SVGIG (reference sequence). The CDR3 has 13 amino acids. DNA of the CDR3: TGTGCCTGGAGTGTACTAGGGTTCGCTGAAGCTTTCTTT. This gives the protein CAWSVLGFAEAFF.

DNA for the CDR3: TGCGCCAGCAGCTTCGGTCTTGACTCCACCGGGGAGCTGTTTTTT. It encodes CASSFGLDSTGELFF. The genes are TRBV5-1 and TRBJ2-2; unclear D gene. Looked up from germline, CDR1 is SGHRS and CDR2 is YFSETQ. Trimming removed 2 bases at V and 4 bases at J, with 12 bases between. The CDR3 has 15 amino acids.

J is TRBJ2-3 and V is TRBV3-1 (or the pseudogene TRBV3-2), with D uncertain. The V end lost 0 bases, the J end lost 4 bases, and 17 bases lay between the germline ends. The CDR3 spans 17 residues. Germline lookup yields CDR1 LGHDT and CDR2 YNNKEL (reference sequence). In nucleotides, the CDR3 is TGTGCCAGCAGCCAAGATCCATCGCGGTCCCGGTCAGATACGCAGTATTTT. Protein sequence: CASSQDPSRSRSDTQYF.

The genes are TRBV3-1 (or the pseudogene TRBV3-2) and TRBJ2-2; TRBD2 agrees at 9 bases. V shed 4 bases and J 8 bases; nucleotides not matched to a gene: 8. The CDR3 consists of 15 residues. From germline, CDR1 is LGHDT and CDR2 YNNKEL (reference sequence). CDR3 sequence (DNA): TGTGCCAGCAGCCGCAGACTAGCGGTATCTGGGGAGCTGTTTTTT. Protein sequence: CASSRRLAVSGELFF.

The chain combines TRBV19 with TRBJ2-5; 14 nucleotides align to TRBD2. The junction had 6 bases not matched to a gene; V was cut back by 5 bases and J by 4 bases. The CDR3 loop spans 16 amino acids. Germline values: CDR1 LNHDA, CDR2 SQIVND (reference sequence). The CDR3 DNA is TGTGCCAGTAGTCGACTAGCGGGAGGGTTGGGAGAGACCCAGTACTTC. It specifies CASSRLAGGLGETQYF.

The rearrangement uses TRBV6-1 and TRBJ1-5, with D uncertain. The CDR3 extends over 15 amino acids. V dropped 3 bases and J dropped 0 bases, with 9 bases sitting between them. Germline CDR1 and CDR2: MNHNS and SASEGT. Here the CDR3 reads CASSEAVLSNQPQHF. The CDR3, as DNA: TGTGCCAGCAGTGAGGCAGTCCTTAGCAATCAGCCCCAGCATTTT.

The chain uses TRBV5-1 and TRBJ2-3; D might be TRBD2 (5 bases). V shed 4 bases and J shed 3 bases, with 15 bases lying between them. Per the germline V gene, CDR1 is SGHRS and CDR2 is YFSETQ. CDR3 length: 15 amino acids. CDR3 nucleotides: TGCGCCAGCAGCCTGGGTGAGGGCTTTACAGATACGCAGTATTTT. Protein sequence: CASSLGEGFTDTQYF.

The V gene is TRBV20-1, the J gene TRBJ2-1; no clear D. The germline gives CDR1 DFQATT, CDR2 SNEGSKA (reference sequence). The V end was cut by 5 bases, the J end by 10 bases, with 9 bases between. This CDR3 region has 10 residues. The CDR3 bases are TGCAGTGCTCCCTCGGTCGAGCAGTTCTTC. Translation gives CSAPSVEQFF.

This chain joins TRBV10-2 and TRBJ1-1, with D tentatively TRBD1 (6 bases). V dropped 6 bases and J dropped 1 base, with 12 bases sitting between them. CDR3 size: 14 residues. The V gene's germline CDR1 is WSHSY and CDR2 SAAADI. The CDR3 DNA sequence: TGCGCCAGCAGGTCGACAGGTAGGAACACTGAAGCTTTCTTT. Amino acids: CASRSTGRNTEAFF.

This clone has a handful of counts. This sequence joins TRBV12-3 or TRBV12-4 and TRBJ1-1, with 10 bases aligning to TRBD1. The trim removed 5 bases at V and 8 bases at J, leaving 5 bases unmatched. CDR3 length equals 13 residues. This chain's CDR3 is CASSKTGGREAFF. The CDR3 DNA sequence: TGTGCCAGCAGTAAGACAGGGGGCAGAGAAGCTTTCTTT.

V is TRBV18 and J is TRBJ1-5; 8 positions match TRBD1. The CDR3 contains 14 residues. V lost 3 bases to trimming and J lost 5 bases; unmatched junction nucleotides: 3. Per the germline V gene, CDR1 is KGHSH and CDR2 is LQKENI. The CDR3 DNA reads TGTGCCAGCTCACCTGACAGGGGTCATCAGCCCCAGCATTTT. Translated, it gives CASSPDRGHQPQHF.

This clone was found a few times. This sample includes further DNA sequences coding for the same CDR3. The chain has TRBV19 and TRBJ1-1; D is possibly TRBD1 (6 bases). Germline assignment: CDR1 LNHDA and CDR2 SQIVND (reference sequence). V shed 3 bases and J shed 0 bases, with 8 bases lying between them. The CDR3 is 14 amino acids. In DNA, the CDR3 is TGTGCCAGTAGTATCGGACAGATGAACACTGAAGCTTTCTTT. This sequence encodes CASSIGQMNTEAFF.

This clone has only a few counts. The chain couples TRBV18 to TRBJ2-7; D is perhaps TRBD1 (5 bases). Germline V gene data show CDR1 as KGHSH and CDR2 as LQKENI. V was shortened by 2 bases and J by 4 bases, with 15 bases between the two germline ends. This CDR3 region has 15 residues. The CDR3 is CASSPDSLFGYEQYF. CDR3 bases: TGTGCCAGCTCACCAGACAGCCTCTTTGGATACGAGCAGTACTTC.

This chain uses TRBV4-1 with TRBJ2-7; a weak D match, TRBD1 (6 bases). This CDR3 region has 15 residues. V was trimmed by 0 bases and J by 3 bases, leaving 12 bases between them. Germline CDR1 MGHRA, CDR2 YSYEKL. CDR3 DNA: TGCGCCAGCAGCCAAGACCGGGACACATACTACGAGCAGTACTTC. The encoded protein is CASSQDRDTYYEQYF.

The genes are TRBV3-1 (or the pseudogene TRBV3-2) and TRBJ2-2, with 8 bases lining up with TRBD1. V was clipped by 4 bases and J by 7 bases; unmatched bases: 5. The length of the CDR3 is 14 residues. Germline V gives CDR1 LGHDT, CDR2 YNNKEL (reference sequence). This chain's CDR3 is CASSPGGGRGELFF. CDR3 coding DNA: TGTGCCAGCAGCCCAGGGGGCGGGCGCGGGGAGCTGTTTTTT.

This clone was seen at least ten times. The chain is built from TRBV4-1 and TRBJ2-2; D call uncertain. V gave up 4 bases and J gave up 0 bases, with 12 bases separating them. CDR1 is MGHRA and CDR2 is YSYEKL in the germline V gene. This CDR3 is 16 amino acids long. The CDR3 sequence is CASSPIVYTNTGELFF. CDR3 coding DNA: TGCGCCAGCAGCCCGATTGTTTACACGAACACCGGGGAGCTGTTTTTT.

This clone was picked up one time. The chain links TRBV12-5 to TRBJ2-5; 8 bases fit TRBD1. Germline loops: CDR1 LGHNT, CDR2 FRNRAP. After removal of 5 bases from V and 4 bases from J, the junction contained 6 bases not matched to a gene. This CDR3 has 14 amino acids. The CDR3, as DNA: TGTGCTAGTGGTGGGGTGGACAGGGTAGAGACCCAGTACTTC. Encoded protein: CASGGVDRVETQYF.

CDR3 sequence (DNA): TGTGCCAGCGGGGAGTATTCGACTGAAGCTTTCTTT. Translating it yields CASGEYSTEAFF. This chain links TRBV2 with TRBJ1-1; D ambiguous. The CDR3 sequence is 12 residues long. Trimming removed 8 bases at V and 5 bases at J, with 12 bases between. Germline CDR1 SNHLY, CDR2 FYNNEI.

This chain connects TRBV7-8 to TRBJ1-2; no firm D call. Looked up from germline, CDR1 is SGHVS and CDR2 is FQNEAQ. This CDR3 region has 13 residues. V was shortened by 2 bases and J by 7 bases, with 11 bases between the two germline ends. In DNA form, the CDR3 reads TGTGCCAGCAGCTTAAGGGAGGAGAGTGGCTACACCTTC. Encoded protein: CASSLREESGYTF.

The chain carries TRBV9 and TRBJ2-1; no definite D call. V was cut by 1 base and J by 6 bases, with 8 bases left in between. Germline V gene lookup returns CDR1 SGDLS and CDR2 YYNGEE. The CDR3 runs to 13 residues. This CDR3 reads CASSVPGGNEQFF. In DNA, the CDR3 is TGTGCCAGCAGCGTACCAGGTGGCAATGAGCAGTTCTTC.

This clone was recorded a few times. The V gene is TRBV2, the J gene TRBJ1-1; 7 bases fit TRBD1. V lost 8 bases, J lost 3 bases, and 12 bases stayed unmatched. The CDR3 extends over 15 amino acids. Germline assignment: CDR1 SNHLY and CDR2 FYNNEI. The CDR3 loop reads CASFGQGVGYTEAFF. CDR3 bases: TGTGCCAGCTTCGGGCAGGGGGTCGGGTACACTGAAGCTTTCTTT.

In its sample, this clone was seen a few times. This rearrangement joins TRBV30 to TRBJ2-1; 8 nucleotides align to TRBD2. The V and J ends lost 4 bases and 4 bases, in that order; junction bases with no gene match: 9. From germline, CDR1 is GTSNPN and CDR2 SVGIG (reference sequence). The CDR3 totals 15 residues. In nucleotides, the CDR3 is TGTGCCTGGACAACTAGCGGCCAAAGGTACAATGAGCAGTTCTTC. Amino acids: CAWTTSGQRYNEQFF.

The gene calls are TRBV4-2 and TRBJ1-2, with D unresolved. The germline CDR1 and CDR2 sequences are LGHNA and YNFKEQ. V lost 0 bases and J lost 3, with 14 bases in between. The CDR3 is 16 amino acids. DNA for the CDR3: TGTGCCAGCAGCCAAGATTTGTCAATTCCGGACTATGGCTACACCTTC. As protein: CASSQDLSIPDYGYTF.

The chain links TRBV5-8 to TRBJ1-5; 9 nucleotides line up with TRBD1. The germline gives CDR1 SGHTS, CDR2 YDEGEE. This CDR3 contains 16 residues. The junction had 6 bases not matched to a gene; V was cut back by 5 bases and J by 0 bases. The CDR3 region has the DNA TGTGCCAGCAGAACGGGACAGGGAGATAGCAATCAGCCCCAGCATTTT. The encoded protein is CASRTGQGDSNQPQHF.

The rearrangement uses TRBV30 and TRBJ1-4; D is undetermined. Germline lookup yields CDR1 GTSNPN and CDR2 SVGIG (reference sequence). The CDR3 runs to 13 residues. The CDR3 protein is CAIRGGLNEKLFF. The CDR3 DNA reads as TGTGCGATACGGGGAGGGCTCAATGAAAAACTGTTTTTT.

The chain links TRBV2 to TRBJ1-1; possible D gene TRBD1, 5 bases. The germline V gene encodes CDR1 SNHLY and CDR2 FYNNEI. V gave up 6 bases and J gave up 6 bases, with 11 bases separating them. The CDR3 covers 12 residues. CDR3 sequence reads: CASSRRDSEAFF. CDR3 coding DNA: TGTGCCAGCAGCAGGCGGGACTCTGAAGCTTTCTTT.

The chain carries TRBV6-6 and TRBJ2-7; 8 nucleotides match TRBD2. CDR1 MNHNY and CDR2 SVGAGI come from the germline V gene (reference sequence). The J segment lost 3 bases and the V segment lost 4 bases, leaving 2 bases of the junction unmatched. The CDR3 consists of 13 residues. CDR3 protein: CASSLREGYEQYF. Here the CDR3 DNA reads TGTGCCAGCAGTTTACGGGAGGGCTACGAGCAGTACTTC.

This sequence joins TRBV5-1 and TRBJ2-1; 8 nucleotides agree with TRBD2. The trim removed 0 bases at V and 5 bases at J, leaving 4 bases unmatched. CDR3 size: 15 residues. Germline CDR1 is SGHRS and CDR2 is YFSETQ. The CDR3 protein is CASSLVEAGDNEQFF. The CDR3 bases are TGCGCCAGCAGCTTGGTGGAAGCGGGGGACAATGAGCAGTTCTTC.